This T cell receptor (beta chain) was observed in a study of blood T cell repertoires in COVID-19. About the study: Acute and convalescent COVID-19 samples came from the United States, Italy and Spain. PBMCs, B-cell-depleted T cells, or T cells provided the cDNA or gDNA that made up the material.

Methods used by the authors: Reference gene primer amplification in the assay estimated nucleated cell counts. Here immunoSEQ multiplex PCR was the method, and the copy in TCRdb shows in-frame clones only, minus some. V and J calls and clone size are those listed in that table; D and trimming were worked out from the DNA. This table holds some 51,000 clones, 85% to 90% found once. The CDR3 totals 15 residues. CDR1 and CDR2 from the germline V gene are MNHNS and SASEGT. V shed 2 bases and J shed 5 bases, with 12 bases lying between them. Material for sequencing was peripheral blood. The V gene is TRBV6-1, the J gene TRBJ2-2; D is possibly TRBD1 (6 bases). The origin of this receptor is a middle-aged man with active COVID-19. The CDR3 sequence is CASSESAGTTGELFF. In nucleotides, the CDR3 is TGTGCCAGCAGTGAATCAGCCGGGACAACCGGGGAGCTGTTTTTT.